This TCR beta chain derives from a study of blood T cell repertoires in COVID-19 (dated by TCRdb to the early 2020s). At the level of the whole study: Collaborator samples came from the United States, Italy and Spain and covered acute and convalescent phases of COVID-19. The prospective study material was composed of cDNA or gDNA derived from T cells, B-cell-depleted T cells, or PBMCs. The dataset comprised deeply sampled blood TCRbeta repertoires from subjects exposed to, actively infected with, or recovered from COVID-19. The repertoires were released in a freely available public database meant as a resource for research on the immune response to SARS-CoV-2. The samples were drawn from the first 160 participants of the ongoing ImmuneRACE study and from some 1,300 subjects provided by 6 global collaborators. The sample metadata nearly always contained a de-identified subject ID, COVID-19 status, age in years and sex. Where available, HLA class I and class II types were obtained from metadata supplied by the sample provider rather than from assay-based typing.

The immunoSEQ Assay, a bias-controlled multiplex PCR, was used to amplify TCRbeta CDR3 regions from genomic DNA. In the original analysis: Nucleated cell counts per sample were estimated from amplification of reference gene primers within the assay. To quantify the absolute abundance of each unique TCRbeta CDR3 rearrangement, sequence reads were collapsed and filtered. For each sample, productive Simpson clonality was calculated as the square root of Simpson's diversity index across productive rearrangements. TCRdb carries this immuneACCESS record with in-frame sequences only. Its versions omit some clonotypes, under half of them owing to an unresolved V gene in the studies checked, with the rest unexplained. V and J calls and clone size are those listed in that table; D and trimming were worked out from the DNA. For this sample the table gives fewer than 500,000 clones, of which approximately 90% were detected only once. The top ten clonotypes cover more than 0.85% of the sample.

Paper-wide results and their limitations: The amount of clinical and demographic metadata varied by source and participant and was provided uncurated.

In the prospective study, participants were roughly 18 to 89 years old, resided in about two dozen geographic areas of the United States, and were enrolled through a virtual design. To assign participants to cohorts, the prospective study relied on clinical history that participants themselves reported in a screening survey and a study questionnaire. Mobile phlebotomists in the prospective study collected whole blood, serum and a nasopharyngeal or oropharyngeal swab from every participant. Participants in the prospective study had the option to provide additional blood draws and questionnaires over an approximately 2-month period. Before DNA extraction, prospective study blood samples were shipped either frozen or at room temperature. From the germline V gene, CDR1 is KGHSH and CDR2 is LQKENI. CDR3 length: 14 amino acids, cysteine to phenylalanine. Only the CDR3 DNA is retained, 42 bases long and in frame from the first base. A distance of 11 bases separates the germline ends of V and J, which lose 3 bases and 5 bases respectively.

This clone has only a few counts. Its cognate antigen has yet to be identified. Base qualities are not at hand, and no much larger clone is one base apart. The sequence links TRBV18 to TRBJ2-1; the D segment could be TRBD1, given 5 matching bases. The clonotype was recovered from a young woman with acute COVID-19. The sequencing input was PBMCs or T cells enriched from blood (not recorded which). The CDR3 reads CASSPRTGDNEQFF. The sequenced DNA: TGTGCCAGCTCACCCCGTACAGGAGACAATGAGCAGTTCTTC. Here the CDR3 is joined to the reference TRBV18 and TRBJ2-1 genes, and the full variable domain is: NAGVMQNPRHLVRRRGQEARLRCSPMKGHSHVYWYRQLPEEGLKFMVYLQKENIIDESGMPKERFSAEFPKEGPSILRIQQVVRGDSAAYFCASSPRTGDNEQFFGPGTRLTVL.